This T cell receptor beta chain emerged from a study of technical replicates of blood from a handful of donors. Clones were read by immunoSEQ multiplex PCR, and TCRdb kept only the in-frame ones, dropping some. Here the sample spans tens of thousands of clones, about 95% being singletons. This CDR3 region has 18 residues. Between the trimmed V and J ends, which lost 4 bases and 6 bases, there was a span of 24 bases. CDR1 LGHNA and CDR2 YSLEER come from the germline V gene. The V call is TRBV4-3, the J call TRBJ2-2; D unclear. What was sequenced was PBMCs. The clonotype originates from a human donor in good health. Some clones in this sample may be carry-over from other donors' samples. CDR3 sequence reads: CASSPHMGPSVLSGELFF. In nucleotides, the CDR3 is TGCGCCAGCAGCCCCCATATGGGCCCCTCTGTTTTGTCCGGGGAGCTGTTTTTT.